This TCR beta chain was identified during a study of T cells in Graves' hyperthyroidism and ophthalmopathy. The source material, RNA transcripts, was used to amplify TCR beta CDR3 regions. With the HTBI primer set, the TCR CDR3 went through a first round of RT-PCR. From the multiplex PCR reads, TCRdb called clonotypes with MiXCR, one entry per CDR3 protein. The table has 300,000 to 450,000 distinct CDR3 sequences, 13% seen once. This clonotype appeared many times. What it binds is unknown. General study results and limits: Most clonotypes expanded in thyroid above 0.001 were likewise present in blood.

CDR1 and CDR2 (germline): SNHLY, FYNNEI. Unmatched junction bases numbered 11, after V lost 5 bases and J lost 5 bases. The CDR3 runs to 15 residues. Clinical symptoms, serum thyroxine, TRAb, thyroid ultrasound and orbital computed tomography established diagnosis. This TCR was recovered from a woman younger than 35 with Graves' hyperthyroidism. J is TRBJ2-5 and V is TRBV2, with 7 bases aligning to TRBD2. What was sequenced was blood. CDR3 loop: CASSSWGGSEETQYF. The CDR3 nucleotides read TGTGCCAGCAGTTCCTGGGGGGGTTCAGAGGAGACCCAGTACTTC.